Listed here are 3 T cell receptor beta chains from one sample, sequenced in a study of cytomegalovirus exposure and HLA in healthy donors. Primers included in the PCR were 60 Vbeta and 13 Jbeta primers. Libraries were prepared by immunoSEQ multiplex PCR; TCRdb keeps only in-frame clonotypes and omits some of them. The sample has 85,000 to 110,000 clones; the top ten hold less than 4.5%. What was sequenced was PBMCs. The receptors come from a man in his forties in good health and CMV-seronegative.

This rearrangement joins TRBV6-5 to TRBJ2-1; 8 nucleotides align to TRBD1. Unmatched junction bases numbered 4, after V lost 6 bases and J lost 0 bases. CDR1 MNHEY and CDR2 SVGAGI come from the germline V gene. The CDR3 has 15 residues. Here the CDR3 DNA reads TGTGCCAGCAGACGGGACAGGAGCTCCTACAATGAGCAGTTCTTC. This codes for CASRRDRSSYNEQFF.

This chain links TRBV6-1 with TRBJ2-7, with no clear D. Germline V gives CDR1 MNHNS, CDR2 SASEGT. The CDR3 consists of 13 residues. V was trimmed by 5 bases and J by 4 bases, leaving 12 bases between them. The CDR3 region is CASSHSPGYEQYF. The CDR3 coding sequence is TGTGCCAGCAGTCACAGTCCCGGTTACGAGCAGTACTTC.

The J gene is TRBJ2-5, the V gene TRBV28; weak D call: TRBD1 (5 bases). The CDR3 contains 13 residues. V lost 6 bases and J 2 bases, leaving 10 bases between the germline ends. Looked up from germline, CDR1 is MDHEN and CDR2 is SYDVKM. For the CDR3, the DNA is TGTGCCAGCAGGCCTCAGGGTCAAGAGACCCAGTACTTC. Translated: CASRPQGQETQYF.